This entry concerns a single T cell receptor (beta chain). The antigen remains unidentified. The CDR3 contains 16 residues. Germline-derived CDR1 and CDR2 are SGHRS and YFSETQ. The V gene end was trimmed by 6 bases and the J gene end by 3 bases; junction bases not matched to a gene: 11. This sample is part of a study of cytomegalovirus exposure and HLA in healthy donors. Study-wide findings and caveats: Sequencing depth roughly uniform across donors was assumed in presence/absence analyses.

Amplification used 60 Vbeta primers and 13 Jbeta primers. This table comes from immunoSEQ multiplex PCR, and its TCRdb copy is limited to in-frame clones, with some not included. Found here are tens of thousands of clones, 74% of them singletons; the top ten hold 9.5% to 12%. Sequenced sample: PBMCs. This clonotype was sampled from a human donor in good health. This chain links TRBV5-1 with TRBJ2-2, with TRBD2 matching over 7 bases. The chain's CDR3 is CASNPGGRADTGELFF. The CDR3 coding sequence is TGCGCCAGCAACCCGGGTGGGAGGGCGGACACCGGGGAGCTGTTTTTT.